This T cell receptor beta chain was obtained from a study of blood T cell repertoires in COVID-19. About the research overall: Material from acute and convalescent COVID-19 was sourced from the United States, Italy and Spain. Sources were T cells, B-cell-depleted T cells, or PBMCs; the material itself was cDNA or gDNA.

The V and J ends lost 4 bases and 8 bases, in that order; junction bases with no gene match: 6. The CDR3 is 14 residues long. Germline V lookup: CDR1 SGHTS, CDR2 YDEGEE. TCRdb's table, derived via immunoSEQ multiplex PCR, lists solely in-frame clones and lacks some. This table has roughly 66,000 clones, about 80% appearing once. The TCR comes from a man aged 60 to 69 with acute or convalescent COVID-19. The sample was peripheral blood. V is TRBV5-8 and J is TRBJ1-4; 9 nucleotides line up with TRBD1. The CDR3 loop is CASSQGQGPEKLFF. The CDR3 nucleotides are TGTGCCAGCAGCCAGGGACAGGGTCCGGAAAAACTGTTTTTT.